This record looks at one TCR beta chain sequence and its context. The sample originates from a study of blood T cell repertoires in COVID-19. Across the study: Donors in the United States, Italy and Spain gave samples during acute or convalescent COVID-19. PBMCs, B-cell-depleted T cells, or T cells provided the cDNA or gDNA that made up the material.

The authors' processing: Estimation of nucleated cell counts was performed using reference gene primer amplification. The table came from immunoSEQ multiplex PCR; TCRdb's copy has only in-frame clones and leaves some out. D and trimming come from the DNA, and the V and J calls and clone size come from that table. The sample gives approximately 72,000 clones, 65% to 90% of which show up once; roughly 25% is in the top ten. CDR1 and CDR2 (germline): SEHNR, FQNEAQ (reference sequence). The V end lost 2 bases, the J end lost 7 bases, and 8 bases lay between the germline ends. The CDR3 sequence is 13 residues long.

The J gene is TRBJ2-2, the V gene TRBV7-9; D is possibly TRBD2 (6 bases). The sample taken for sequencing was peripheral blood. The source of this sequence is a man aged 50 to 60 with acute or convalescent COVID-19. The CDR3 coding sequence is TGTGCCAGCAGCTTATCCGGGGGCGGGGAGCTGTTTTTT. Translating it yields CASSLSGGGELFF.